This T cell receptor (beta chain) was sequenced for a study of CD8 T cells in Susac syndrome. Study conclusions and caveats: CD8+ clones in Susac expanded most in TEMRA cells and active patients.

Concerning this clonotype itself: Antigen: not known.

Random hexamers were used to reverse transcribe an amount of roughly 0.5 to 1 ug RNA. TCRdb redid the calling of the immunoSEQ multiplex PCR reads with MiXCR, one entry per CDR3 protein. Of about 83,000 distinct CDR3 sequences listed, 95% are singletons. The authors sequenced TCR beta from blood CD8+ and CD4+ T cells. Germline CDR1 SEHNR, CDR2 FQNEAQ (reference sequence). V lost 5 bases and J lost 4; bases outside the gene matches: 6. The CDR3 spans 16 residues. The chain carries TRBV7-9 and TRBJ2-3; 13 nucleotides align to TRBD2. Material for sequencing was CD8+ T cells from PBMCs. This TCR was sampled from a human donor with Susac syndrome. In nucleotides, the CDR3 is TGTGCCAGCAGCACGACTAGCGGGAGGACCCCAGATACGCAGTATTTT. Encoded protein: CASSTTSGRTPDTQYF.